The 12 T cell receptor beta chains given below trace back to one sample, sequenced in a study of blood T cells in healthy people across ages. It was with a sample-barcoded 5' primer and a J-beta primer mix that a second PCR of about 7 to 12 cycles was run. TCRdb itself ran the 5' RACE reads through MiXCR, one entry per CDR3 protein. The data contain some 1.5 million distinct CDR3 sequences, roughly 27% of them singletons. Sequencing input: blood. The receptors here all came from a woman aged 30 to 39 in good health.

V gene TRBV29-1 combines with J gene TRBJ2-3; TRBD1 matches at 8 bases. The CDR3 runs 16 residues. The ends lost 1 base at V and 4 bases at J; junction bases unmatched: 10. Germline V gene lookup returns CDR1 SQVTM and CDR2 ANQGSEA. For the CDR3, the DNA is TGCAGCGTTGAAGGGGAACAGGGGGTTCCCGCAGATACGCAGTATTTT. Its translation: CSVEGEQGVPADTQYF.

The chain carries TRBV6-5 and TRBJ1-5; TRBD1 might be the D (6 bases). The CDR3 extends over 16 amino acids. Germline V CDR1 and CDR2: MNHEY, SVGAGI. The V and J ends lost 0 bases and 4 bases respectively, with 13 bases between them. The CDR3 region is CASSYSKRGGNQPQHF. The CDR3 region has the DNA TGTGCCAGCAGTTACTCGAAGAGGGGGGGTAATCAGCCCCAGCATTTT.

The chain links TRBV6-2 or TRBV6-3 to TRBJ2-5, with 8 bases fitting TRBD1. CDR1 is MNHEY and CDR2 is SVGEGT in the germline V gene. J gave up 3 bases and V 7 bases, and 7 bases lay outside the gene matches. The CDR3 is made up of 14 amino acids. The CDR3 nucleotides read TGTGCCAGCATCCTTGAGACAGGGGAAGAGACCCAGTACTTC. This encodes CASILETGEETQYF.

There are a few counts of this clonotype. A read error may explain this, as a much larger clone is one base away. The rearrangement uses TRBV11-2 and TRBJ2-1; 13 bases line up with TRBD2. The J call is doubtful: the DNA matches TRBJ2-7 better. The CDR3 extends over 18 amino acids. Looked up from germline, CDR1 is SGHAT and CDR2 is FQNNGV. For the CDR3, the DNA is TGTGCCAGCAGCTTAGCTGGGACTAGCGGGGCTTACTACAATGAGCAGTACTTC. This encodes CASSLAGTSGAYYNEQYF.

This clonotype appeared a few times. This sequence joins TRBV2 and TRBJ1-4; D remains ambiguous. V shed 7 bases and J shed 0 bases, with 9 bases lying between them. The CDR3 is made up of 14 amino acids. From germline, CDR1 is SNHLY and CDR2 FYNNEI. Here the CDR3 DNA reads TGTGCCAGCAAAAAGGTTGCAACTAATGAAAAACTGTTTTTT. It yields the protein CASKKVATNEKLFF.

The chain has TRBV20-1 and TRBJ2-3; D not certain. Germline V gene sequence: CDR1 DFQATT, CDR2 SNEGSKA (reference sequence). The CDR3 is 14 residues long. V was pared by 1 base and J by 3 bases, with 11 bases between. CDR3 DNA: TGCAGTGCTAGAGGGGGTAGCAGAACAGATACGCAGTATTTT. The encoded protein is CSARGGSRTDTQYF.

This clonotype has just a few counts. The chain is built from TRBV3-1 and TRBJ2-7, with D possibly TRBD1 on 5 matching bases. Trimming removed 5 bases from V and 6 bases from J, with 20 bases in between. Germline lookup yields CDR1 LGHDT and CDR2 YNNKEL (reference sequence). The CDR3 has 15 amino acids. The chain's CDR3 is CASSWQGSLAPEQYF. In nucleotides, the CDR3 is TGTGCCAGCAGCTGGCAGGGAAGCCTTGCACCCGAGCAGTACTTC.

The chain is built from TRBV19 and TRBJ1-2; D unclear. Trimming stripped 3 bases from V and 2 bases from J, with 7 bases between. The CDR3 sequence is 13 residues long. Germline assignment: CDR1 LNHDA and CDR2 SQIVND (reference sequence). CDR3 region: CASSMPGNYGYTF. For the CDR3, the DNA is TGTGCCAGTAGTATGCCGGGGAACTATGGCTACACCTTC.

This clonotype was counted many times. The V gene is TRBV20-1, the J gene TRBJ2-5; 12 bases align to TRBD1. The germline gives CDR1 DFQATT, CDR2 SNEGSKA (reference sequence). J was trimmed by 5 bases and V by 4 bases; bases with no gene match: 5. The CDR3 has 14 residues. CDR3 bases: TGCAGTGCTACGCCGGGACAGGGGGCGGAGACCCAGTACTTC. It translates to CSATPGQGAETQYF.

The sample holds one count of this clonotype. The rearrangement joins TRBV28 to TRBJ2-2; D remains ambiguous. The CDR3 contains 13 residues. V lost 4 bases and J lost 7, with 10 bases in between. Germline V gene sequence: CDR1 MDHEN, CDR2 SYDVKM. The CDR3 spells CASSSGFGGELFF. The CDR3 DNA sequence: TGTGCCAGCAGTTCCGGGTTCGGCGGGGAGCTGTTTTTT.

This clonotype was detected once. CDR3 in amino acids: CASSWYRDSGVDIQYF. CDR3 nucleotides: TGTGCCAGCAGCTGGTATAGGGACAGTGGGGTCGACATTCAGTACTTC. The rearrangement links TRBV7-9 to TRBJ2-4; 7 bases are shared with TRBD1. V lost 4 bases, J lost 8 bases, and 14 bases stayed unmatched. Germline CDR1 SEHNR, CDR2 FQNEAQ (reference sequence). This CDR3 contains 16 residues.

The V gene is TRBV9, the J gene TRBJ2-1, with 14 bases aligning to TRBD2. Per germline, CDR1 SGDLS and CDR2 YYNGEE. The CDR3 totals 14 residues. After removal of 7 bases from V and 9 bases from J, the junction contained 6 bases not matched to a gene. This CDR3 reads CASSGTSGSLEQFF. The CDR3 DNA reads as TGTGCCAGCTCGGGGACTAGCGGGAGTCTTGAGCAGTTCTTC.